This T cell receptor (beta chain) was captured by sequencing in a study of Ad26.COV2.S vaccination and SARS-CoV-2 variants. Study summary: Intramuscular Ad26.COV2.S doses were given once or twice, 56 days apart.

Only in-frame clones appear in the TCRdb table, and some are missing; sequencing was by immunoSEQ multiplex PCR. The sample lists approximately 420,000 clones; 80% to 90% were seen once. Treatment in this sample: roughly 20 received Ad26.COV2.S at low or high dose, single or two shots; about 5 received placebo; per-sample allocation not given. The investigators took samples on day 63 after the first vaccine or placebo injection. The material sequenced was peripheral blood, taken in a trial of Ad26.COV2.S vaccine versus placebo. This sequence originates from a person aged 18-60 years who received the Ad26.COV2.S COVID-19 vaccine or a placebo.

The CDR3 loop reads CASSPFGRTNTEAFF. DNA for the CDR3: TGTGCCAGCAGCCCGTTTGGGCGGACGAACACTGAAGCTTTCTTT. The chain is built from TRBV7-8 and TRBJ1-1, with unresolved D. The V gene's germline CDR1 is SGHVS and CDR2 FQNEAQ. Trimming shortened V by 5 bases and J by 1 base, and 14 bases separated the two germline ends. CDR3 size: 15 residues.